This T cell receptor beta chain came from a study of T cells in Graves' hyperthyroidism and ophthalmopathy. Study-level findings and limits: Stable hyperthyroidism and ophthalmopathy were separated using 13 V-J signatures. The model's output predicted ophthalmopathy at a median of roughly seven months prior to onset.

This clonotype was seen more than once but under ten times. Its antigen is undetermined. From RNA transcripts, TCR beta CDR3 regions were amplified. When the TCR CDR3 underwent first-round RT-PCR, the HTBI primer set was used. MiXCR, applied by TCRdb to the multiplex PCR reads, yields one record per CDR3 protein. The repertoire has under 400,000 distinct CDR3 sequences, 15% to 20% of them found once; the top ten carry about half. CDR1 is SQVTM and CDR2 is ANQGSEA in the germline V gene. V lost 4 bases, J lost 0 bases, and 9 bases lay in between. The CDR3 has 13 residues. Researchers defined stable Graves' hyperthyroidism as no ophthalmopathy progression within 18 months.

Sequences were obtained from blood. The chain links TRBV29-1 to TRBJ1-2; no definite D call. This clonotype was obtained from a woman in her fifties or sixties with Graves' hyperthyroidism. The CDR3: CSVVGQANYGYTF. The CDR3 coding sequence is TGCAGCGTTGTTGGGCAAGCTAACTATGGCTACACCTTC.